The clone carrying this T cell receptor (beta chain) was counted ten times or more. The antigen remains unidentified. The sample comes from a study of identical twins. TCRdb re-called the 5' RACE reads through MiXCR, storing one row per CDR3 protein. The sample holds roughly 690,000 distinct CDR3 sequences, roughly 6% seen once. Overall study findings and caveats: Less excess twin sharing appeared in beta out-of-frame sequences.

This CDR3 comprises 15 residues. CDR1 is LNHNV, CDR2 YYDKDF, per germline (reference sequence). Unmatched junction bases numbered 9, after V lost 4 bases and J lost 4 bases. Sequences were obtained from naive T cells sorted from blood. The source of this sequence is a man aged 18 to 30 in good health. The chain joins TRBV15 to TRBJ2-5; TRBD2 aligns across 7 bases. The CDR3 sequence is CATSTKRGVGETQYF. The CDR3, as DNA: TGTGCCACCAGCACTAAGCGGGGTGTAGGAGAGACCCAGTACTTC.